This T cell receptor (beta chain) was profiled in a study of cytomegalovirus exposure and HLA in healthy donors. Notes on the study in general: Despite most TCR sequences being rare, some public TCRs occurred in many donors. Later work found most CMV-associated TCR beta chains apparently HLA-restricted.

With respect to this clone: Its specificity is unknown.

This CDR3 has 18 amino acids. The study ran its PCR with 60 Vbeta and 13 Jbeta primers. Assay: immunoSEQ multiplex PCR; the TCRdb copy retains only in-frame clones and omits some. In the table there are 100,000 to 150,000 clones, 65% to 80% of which are singletons. The source is a man aged 25 to 45 in good health and CMV-seronegative. The chain joins TRBV12-1 to TRBJ2-7; the D call in the table, TRBD2, was not verified against the DNA. TRBV12-1 is a pseudogene segment. Sequences were obtained from PBMCs. In nucleotides, the CDR3 is TGTGCCAGCAGCCCTGGGGTACGCAATAGCGGGGGAAACTACGCGCAGTACTTC. This sequence encodes CASSPGVRNSGGNYAQYF.